In its sample, the clone carrying this TCR beta chain was seen a few times. Germline loops: CDR1 LNHDA, CDR2 SQIVND (reference sequence). With 7 bases removed from V and 6 bases from J, the gap between germline ends came to 19 bases. CDR3 length: 15 amino acids. The source of the sample is a study of beta chain features in type 1 diabetes. Since all of the isolated RNA was reverse transcribed, expressed TCRB transcripts were what got sequenced. The protocol was immunoSEQ multiplex PCR, while the TCRdb copy is restricted to in-frame clones and leaves out a portion. The sample records about half a million clones, approximately 10% being singletons.

The chain is built from TRBV19 and TRBJ2-1, with D possibly being TRBD2 (7 bases). The origin of this receptor is a woman under 30 in good health. Input material: naive CD4+ T cells from blood. CDR3 sequence: CASISRGGYFNEQFF. The DNA of the CDR3 is TGTGCCAGTATCTCCCGCGGGGGCTACTTCAATGAGCAGTTCTTC.